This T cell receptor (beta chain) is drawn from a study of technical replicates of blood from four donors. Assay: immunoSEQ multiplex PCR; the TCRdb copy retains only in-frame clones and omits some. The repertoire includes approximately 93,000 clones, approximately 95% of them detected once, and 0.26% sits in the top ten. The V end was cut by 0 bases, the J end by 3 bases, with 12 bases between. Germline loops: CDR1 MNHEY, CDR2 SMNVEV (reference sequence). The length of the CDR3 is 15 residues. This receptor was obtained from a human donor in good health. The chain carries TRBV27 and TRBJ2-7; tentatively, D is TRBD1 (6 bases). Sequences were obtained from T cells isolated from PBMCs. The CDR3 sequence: CASSLSQGRNYEQYF. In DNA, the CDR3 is TGTGCCAGCAGTTTATCCCAGGGGCGAAACTACGAGCAGTACTTC.